These 21 T cell receptor beta chains came from one sample sequenced in a study of cytotoxic CD8 clonotypes in ibrutinib-treated CLL (TCRdb year 2021). The sample's time point, from its label and the paper: approximately 2 years on ibrutinib. The library was produced with the immunoSEQ multiplex PCR assay. As stored in TCRdb, this immuneACCESS dataset retains in-frame rearrangements with V and J assigned. A fraction of the clones does not appear; measured against another copy, unresolved V genes explain less than half of the discrepancy, and the remainder lacks a known reason. This sample holds about 50,000 clones; 75% to 90% were observed only once. The ten largest make up 20% of the sample. The sequences come from PBMCs, collected after 24 months of ibrutinib treatment. Receptors were obtained from a human donor with chronic lymphocytic leukemia.

This chain uses TRBV15 with TRBJ1-5; the match to TRBD1 covers 9 bases. CDR1 LNHNV and CDR2 YYDKDF come from the germline V gene (reference sequence). CDR3 length: 15 amino acids. The J segment lost 4 bases and the V segment lost 9 bases, leaving 10 bases of the junction unmatched. For the CDR3, the DNA is TGTGCCACACAGAGGGCCGGGACAGGGAATCAGCCCCAGCATTTT. Translated, it gives CATQRAGTGNQPQHF.

The rearrangement uses TRBV19 and TRBJ2-2, with D hard to call. Per the germline V gene, CDR1 is LNHDA and CDR2 is SQIVND (reference sequence). Trimming removed 8 bases at V and 1 base at J, with 11 bases between. The length of the CDR3 is 14 residues. For the CDR3, the DNA is TGTGCCAGTGGTGCTGGCAAGAACACCGGGGAGCTGTTTTTT. This translates into CASGAGKNTGELFF.

The J gene is TRBJ1-4, the V gene TRBV4-3, with D unclear. Germline V gene data show CDR1 as LGHNA and CDR2 as YSLEER. Trimming removed 0 bases from V and 5 bases from J, with 13 bases in between. The CDR3 has 16 residues. CDR3: CASSQERRGLNEKLFF. DNA for the CDR3: TGCGCCAGCAGCCAAGAAAGGCGCGGCCTAAATGAAAAACTGTTTTTT.

The V call is TRBV4-2, the J call TRBJ2-7; 10 positions agree with TRBD2. Germline V lookup: CDR1 LGHNA, CDR2 YNFKEQ. V shed 0 bases, J shed 4 bases, and the junction held 3 bases outside the gene matches. The CDR3 totals 15 residues. This CDR3 is CASSQDLAGEYEQYF. CDR3 nucleotide sequence: TGTGCCAGCAGCCAAGATCTAGCGGGAGAGTACGAGCAGTACTTC.

This clone is a singleton in its sample. The gene calls are TRBV27 and TRBJ2-1, with 8 bases lining up with TRBD1. Germline trimming cut 4 bases from V and 4 bases from J; bases unmatched to any gene: 15. Germline V gene lookup returns CDR1 MNHEY and CDR2 SMNVEV (reference sequence). CDR3 size: 18 residues. Here the CDR3 DNA reads TGTGCCAGCAGTTCTAAGACAGGGGCGGTCCCACTTTACAATGAGCAGTTCTTC. Translation gives CASSSKTGAVPLYNEQFF.

V gene TRBV5-1 combines with J gene TRBJ2-1; 12 bases agree with TRBD2. The CDR3 runs to 19 residues. After removal of 0 bases from V and 7 bases from J, the junction contained 14 bases not matched to a gene. Looked up from germline, CDR1 is SGHRS and CDR2 is YFSETQ. CDR3 DNA: TGCGCCAGCAGCTTGGACAGGCGACGACTAGCGGGAGCCTCTAATGAGCAGTTCTTC. Protein: CASSLDRRRLAGASNEQFF.

V gene TRBV7-2 combines with J gene TRBJ2-3; 8 bases are shared with TRBD1. V trimming: 5 bases; J trimming: 7 bases; junction bases outside the gene matches: 5. CDR1 is SGHTA, CDR2 FQGNSA, per germline. The CDR3 length is 13 residues. CDR3 DNA sequence: TGTGCCAGCAGCAGGGACAGGTTGAATACGCAGTATTTT. Encoded protein: CASSRDRLNTQYF.

The V and J genes are TRBV7-2 and TRBJ2-2, with 9 bases matching TRBD1. The CDR3 spans 15 residues. V dropped 5 bases and J dropped 4; count of bases not matched to a gene: 5. Germline V gene sequence: CDR1 SGHTA, CDR2 FQGNSA. The CDR3 loop reads CASSPGTGSTGELFF. The CDR3 coding sequence is TGTGCCAGCAGCCCCGGGACAGGGAGCACCGGGGAGCTGTTTTTT.

This chain connects TRBV5-4 to TRBJ1-2; D is perhaps TRBD1 (5 bases). Deletions cut 4 bases from V and 4 bases from J, with 14 bases between. The germline V gene has CDR1 SGHNT and CDR2 YYREEE (reference sequence). This CDR3 has 14 residues. The CDR3 sequence: CASSRAGTSYGYTF. As DNA, the CDR3 is TGTGCCAGCAGCCGGGCAGGGACCTCCTATGGCTACACCTTC.

Written as DNA, the CDR3 is TGCAGCGTTGGGCCCCGCGTTGGGAACGAGCAGTACTTC. Amino acid sequence: CSVGPRVGNEQYF. This rearrangement joins TRBV29-1 to TRBJ2-7; the D is unclear. Germline CDR1 is SQVTM and CDR2 is ANQGSEA. The V end lost 4 bases, the J end lost 5 bases, and 15 bases lay between the germline ends. This CDR3 has 13 amino acids.

This clone was found a few times. The chain couples TRBV2 to TRBJ1-2; D unclear. This CDR3 region has 13 residues. Germline V gene sequence: CDR1 SNHLY, CDR2 FYNNEI. The ends were cut back, 3 bases at V and 3 bases at J, with 8 bases in the middle. DNA for the CDR3: TGTGCCAGCAGTGAGGGTCAGGACTATGGCTACACCTTC. Translating gives CASSEGQDYGYTF.

The chain has TRBV5-1 and TRBJ2-7; 8 nucleotides match TRBD2. In germline, CDR1 is SGHRS, CDR2 YFSETQ. The CDR3 sequence is 15 residues long. Losses at the gene ends were 2 bases for V and 3 bases for J; bases not matched to a gene: 7. This CDR3 reads CASSFREGRSYEQYF. As DNA, the CDR3 is TGCGCCAGCAGCTTCCGGGAGGGCCGAAGCTACGAGCAGTACTTC.

The chain employs TRBV19 and TRBJ1-2; tentative D call: TRBD1 (5 bases). Germline-derived CDR1 and CDR2 are LNHDA and SQIVND (reference sequence). V lost 6 bases to trimming and J lost 4 bases, with 18 bases between them. The CDR3 runs 15 residues. Here the CDR3 reads CASSLAGTEGYGYTF. The CDR3 nucleotides are TGTGCCAGTAGCCTAGCAGGGACCGAGGGCTATGGCTACACCTTC.

The chain carries TRBV10-1 and TRBJ2-7; D is perhaps TRBD1 (5 bases). This CDR3 comprises 12 residues. V lost 6 bases and J lost 9, with 15 bases in between. Germline CDR1 WNHNN, CDR2 SYGVQD (reference sequence). CDR3 in amino acids: CASSHDRNWQYF. The DNA for the CDR3 is TGCGCCAGCAGCCACGACAGAAATTGGCAGTACTTC.

V usage is TRBV10-3 and J usage is TRBJ2-2; D unclear. The CDR3 has 16 amino acids. Germline CDR1 and CDR2: ENHRY and SYGVKD. With 4 bases removed from V and 0 bases from J, the gap between germline ends came to 12 bases. CDR3 in amino acids: CAISVGDFSNTGELFF. Here the CDR3 DNA reads TGTGCCATCAGTGTAGGTGACTTTTCGAACACCGGGGAGCTGTTTTTT.

This chain connects TRBV5-1 to TRBJ1-1; TRBD1 aligns across 7 bases. V was pared by 4 bases and J by 4 bases, with 7 bases of the junction left unmatched. Per germline, CDR1 SGHRS and CDR2 YFSETQ. This CDR3 is built from 14 residues. The CDR3 here is CASSPQGGGTEAFF. In nucleotides, the CDR3 is TGCGCCAGCAGCCCTCAGGGGGGAGGCACTGAAGCTTTCTTT.

V gene TRBV7-2 combines with J gene TRBJ2-1; tentative D call: TRBD2 (6 bases). V was cut by 1 base and J by 4 bases, with 11 bases left in between. Germline V CDR1 and CDR2: SGHTA, FQGNSA. This CDR3 region has 15 residues. CDR3 protein: CASSLERATYNEQFF. The CDR3 nucleotides read TGTGCCAGCAGCTTAGAGCGGGCCACTTACAATGAGCAGTTCTTC.

This clone has just one count. The rearrangement links TRBV2 to TRBJ1-2; D unresolved. This CDR3 has 12 residues. Germline loops: CDR1 SNHLY, CDR2 FYNNEI. Trimming removed 8 bases at V and 7 bases at J, with 14 bases between. In nucleotides, the CDR3 is TGTGCCAGCCGAGGGCACGGGGTTGGCTACACCTTC. Translated, it gives CASRGHGVGYTF.

This clone is labeled as medium-sized (0.01 to 0.1%). This chain joins TRBV2 and TRBJ1-1; weak D call: TRBD1 (6 bases). The CDR3 runs to 12 residues. Germline V gene sequence: CDR1 SNHLY, CDR2 FYNNEI. The germline V and J ends were trimmed by 6 bases and 7 bases, with 12 bases remaining between them. The CDR3 DNA reads as TGTGCCAGCAGCACGACCAGGGGTGAAGCTTTCTTT. It encodes CASSTTRGEAFF. Full variable domain (rest looked up from reference TRBV2 and TRBJ1-1): EPEVTQTPSHQVTQMGQEVILRCVPISNHLYFYWYRQILGQKVEFLVSFYNNEISEKSEIFDDQFSVERPDGSNFTLKIRSTKLEDSAMYFCASSTTRGEAFFGQGTRLTVV.

V usage is TRBV2 and J usage is TRBJ2-7; 9 positions match TRBD1. This CDR3 spans 13 amino acids. V was pared by 8 bases and J by 6 bases, with 8 bases of the junction left unmatched. The germline gives CDR1 SNHLY, CDR2 FYNNEI. CDR3 amino acids: CASSRDRESEQYF. CDR3 DNA sequence: TGTGCCAGCTCCCGGGACAGGGAGTCCGAGCAGTACTTC.

The genes are TRBV18 and TRBJ1-1, with TRBD1 as a possible D gene (5 bases). The germline gives CDR1 KGHSH, CDR2 LQKENI. Trimming left V 2 bases short and J 4 bases short, with 17 bases between. CDR3 length equals 16 residues. This CDR3 reads CASSPEGLVGATEAFF. Here the CDR3 DNA reads TGTGCCAGCTCACCAGAGGGCCTCGTCGGGGCCACTGAAGCTTTCTTT.